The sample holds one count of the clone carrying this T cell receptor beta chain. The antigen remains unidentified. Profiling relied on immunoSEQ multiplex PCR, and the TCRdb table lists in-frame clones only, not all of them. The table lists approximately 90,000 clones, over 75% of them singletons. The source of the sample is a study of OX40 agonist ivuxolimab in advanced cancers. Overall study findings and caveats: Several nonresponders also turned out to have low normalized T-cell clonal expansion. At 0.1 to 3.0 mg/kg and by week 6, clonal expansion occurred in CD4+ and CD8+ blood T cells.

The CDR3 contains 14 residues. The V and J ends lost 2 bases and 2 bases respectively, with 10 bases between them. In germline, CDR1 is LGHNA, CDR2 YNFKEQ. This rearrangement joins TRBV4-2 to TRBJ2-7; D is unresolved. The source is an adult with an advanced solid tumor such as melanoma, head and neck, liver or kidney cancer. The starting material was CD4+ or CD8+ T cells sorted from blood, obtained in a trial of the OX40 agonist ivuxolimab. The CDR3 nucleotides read TGTGCCAGCAGCCAATTTAAAACTGCCTACGAGCAGTACTTC. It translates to CASSQFKTAYEQYF.